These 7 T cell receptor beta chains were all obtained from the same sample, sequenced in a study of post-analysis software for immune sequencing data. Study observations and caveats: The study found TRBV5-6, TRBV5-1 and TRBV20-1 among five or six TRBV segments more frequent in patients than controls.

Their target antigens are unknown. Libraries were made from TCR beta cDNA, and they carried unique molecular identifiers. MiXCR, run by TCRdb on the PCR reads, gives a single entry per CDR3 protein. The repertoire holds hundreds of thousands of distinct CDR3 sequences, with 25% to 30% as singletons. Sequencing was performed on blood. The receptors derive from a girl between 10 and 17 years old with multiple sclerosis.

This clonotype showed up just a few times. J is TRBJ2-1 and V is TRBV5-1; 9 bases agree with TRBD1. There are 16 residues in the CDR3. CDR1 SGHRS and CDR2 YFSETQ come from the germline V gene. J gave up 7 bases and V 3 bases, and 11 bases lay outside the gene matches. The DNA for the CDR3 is TGCGCCAGCAGCTGTCCGGAACAGGGGGCATGTAATGAGCAGTTCTTC. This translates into CASSCPEQGACNEQFF. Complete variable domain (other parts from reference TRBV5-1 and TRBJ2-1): KAGVTQTPRYLIKTRGQQVTLSCSPISGHRSVSWYQQTPGQGLQFLFEYFSETQRNKGNFPGRFSGRQFSNSRSEMNVSTLELGDSALYLCASSCPEQGACNEQFFGPGTRLTVL.

CDR3 in amino acids: CASSSAGSSYNEQFF. CDR3 nucleotide sequence: TGCGCCAGCAGCTCAGCGGGGAGCTCCTACAATGAGCAGTTCTTC. The V and J genes are TRBV5-1 and TRBJ2-1; 7 nucleotides match TRBD2. CDR1 and CDR2 from the germline V gene are SGHRS and YFSETQ. This CDR3 is 15 amino acids long. Trimming removed 3 bases from V and 0 bases from J; junction bases left unmatched: 3. Based on the CDR3 plus reference TRBV5-1 and TRBJ2-1, the full variable domain is KAGVTQTPRYLIKTRGQQVTLSCSPISGHRSVSWYQQTPGQGLQFLFEYFSETQRNKGNFPGRFSGRQFSNSRSEMNVSTLELGDSALYLCASSSAGSSYNEQFFGPGTRLTVL.

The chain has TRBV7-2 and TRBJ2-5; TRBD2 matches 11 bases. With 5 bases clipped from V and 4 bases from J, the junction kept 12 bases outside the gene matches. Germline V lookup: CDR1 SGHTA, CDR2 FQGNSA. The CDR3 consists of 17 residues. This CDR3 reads CASSLPRTSGHRETQYF. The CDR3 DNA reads TGTGCCAGCAGCCTACCGCGGACTAGCGGGCACCGAGAGACCCAGTACTTC.

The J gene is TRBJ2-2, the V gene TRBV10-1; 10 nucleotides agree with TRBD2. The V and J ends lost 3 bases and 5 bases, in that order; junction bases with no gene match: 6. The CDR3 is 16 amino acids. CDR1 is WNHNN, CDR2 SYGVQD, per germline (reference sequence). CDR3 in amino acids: CASSEGLAGVTGELFF. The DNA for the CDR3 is TGCGCCAGCAGTGAAGGGCTAGCGGGAGTGACCGGGGAGCTGTTTTTT.

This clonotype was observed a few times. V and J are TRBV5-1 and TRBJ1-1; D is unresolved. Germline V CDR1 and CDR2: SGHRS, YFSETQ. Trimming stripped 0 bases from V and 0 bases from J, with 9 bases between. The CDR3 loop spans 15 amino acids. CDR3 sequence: CASSLVAGLNTEAFF. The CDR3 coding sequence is TGCGCCAGCAGCTTGGTTGCCGGTTTGAACACTGAAGCTTTCTTT.

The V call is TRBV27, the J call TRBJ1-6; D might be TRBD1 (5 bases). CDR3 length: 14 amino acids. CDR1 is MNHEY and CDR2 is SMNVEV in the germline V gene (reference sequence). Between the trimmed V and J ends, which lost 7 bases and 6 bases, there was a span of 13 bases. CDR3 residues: CASTRGYGNSPLHF. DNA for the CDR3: TGTGCCAGCACGAGGGGTTACGGTAATTCACCCCTCCACTTT.

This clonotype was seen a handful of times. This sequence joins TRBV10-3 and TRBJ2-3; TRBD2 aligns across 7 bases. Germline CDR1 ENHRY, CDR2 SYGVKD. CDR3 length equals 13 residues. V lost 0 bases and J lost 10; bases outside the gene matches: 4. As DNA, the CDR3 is TGTGCCATCAGTGAGTCTGCGGGAGAGGCGCAGTATTTT. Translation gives CAISESAGEAQYF.